These 30 T cell receptor beta chains were all obtained from the same sample, sequenced in a study of graft-versus-host responses after intestinal transplantation. Data came from immunoSEQ multiplex PCR; TCRdb stores just in-frame clones and leaves some out. Among under 95,000 clones, about 87% were seen once, and the ten largest hold around 0.3%. Their antigens are not known. The material sequenced was unstimulated CD4+ T cells sorted from spleen or lymph node cells, taken before transplant. The source of these receptors is a human donor who was the organ donor for an intestinal transplant.

The V gene is TRBV2, the J gene TRBJ1-6, with no clear D. Germline CDR1 reads SNHLY; CDR2 reads FYNNEI. The V gene lost 7 bases and the J gene lost 0 bases, with 10 bases spanning the gap. The CDR3 spans 15 residues. The DNA for the CDR3 is TGTGCCAGCATTCTACGGAGCTCCTATAATTCACCCCTCCACTTT. This sequence encodes CASILRSSYNSPLHF.

The V and J genes are TRBV12-5 and TRBJ2-1; TRBD2 agrees at 8 bases. Per the germline V gene, CDR1 is LGHNT and CDR2 is FRNRAP. V lost 7 bases and J lost 8; bases outside the gene matches: 7. The CDR3 sequence is 13 residues long. CDR3 nucleotides: TGTGCTAGTGCTCACCCGGGGGGGGATGAGCAGTTCTTC. This codes for CASAHPGGDEQFF. Full variable domain (rest looked up from reference TRBV12-5 and TRBJ2-1): DARVTQTPRHKVTEMGQEVTMRCQPILGHNTVFWYRQTMMQGLELLAYFRNRAPLDDSGMPKDRFSAEMPDATLATLKIQPSEPRDSAVYFCASAHPGGDEQFFGPGTRLTVL.

This clone was picked up one time. The rearrangement links TRBV4-2 to TRBJ2-2, with TRBD1 identical over 7 bases. Per the germline V gene, CDR1 is LGHNA and CDR2 is YNFKEQ. The CDR3 is made up of 14 amino acids. The junction had 3 bases not matched to a gene; V was cut back by 4 bases and J by 4 bases. CDR3 in DNA: TGTGCCAGCAGCCGGGGACAGCCCACCGGGGAGCTGTTTTTT. Protein: CASSRGQPTGELFF.

The genes are TRBV7-9 and TRBJ1-4; 9 positions match TRBD1. The germline gives CDR1 SEHNR, CDR2 FQNEAQ (reference sequence). With 5 bases clipped from V and 7 bases from J, the junction kept 8 bases outside the gene matches. The CDR3 extends over 15 amino acids. CDR3 loop: CASSRWDRDGEKLFF. CDR3 in DNA: TGTGCCAGCAGCCGATGGGACAGGGATGGTGAAAAACTGTTTTTT.

V and J are TRBV27 and TRBJ1-2, with D uncertain. Trimming shortened V by 3 bases and J by 2 bases, and 7 bases separated the two germline ends. This CDR3 has 13 residues. The V gene's germline CDR1 is MNHEY and CDR2 SMNVEV (reference sequence). CDR3 loop: CASSFSGNYGYTF. The CDR3 DNA reads TGTGCCAGCAGTTTCTCGGGGAACTATGGCTACACCTTC.

J is TRBJ2-1 and V is TRBV29-1; weak D call: TRBD2 (5 bases). Germline-derived CDR1 and CDR2 are SQVTM and ANQGSEA. The CDR3 runs to 13 residues. V gave up 6 bases and J gave up 6 bases, with 15 bases separating them. CDR3 nucleotides: TGCAGCGTCGAGGGTCAGTTAATCAATGAGCAGTTCTTC. Translated: CSVEGQLINEQFF.

V gene TRBV6-6 combines with J gene TRBJ1-2; D ambiguous. The germline V and J ends were trimmed by 5 bases and 7 bases, with 14 bases remaining between them. CDR3 length equals 13 residues. Germline CDR1 is MNHNY and CDR2 is SVGAGI (reference sequence). For the CDR3, the DNA is TGTGCCAGCAGTCCGGGATTCGGTTTTGGCTACACCTTC. It codes for CASSPGFGFGYTF.

The chain recombines TRBV19 with TRBJ1-6; D is unresolved. The V end was cut by 4 bases, the J end by 2 bases, with 6 bases between. The CDR3 extends over 14 amino acids. From germline, CDR1 is LNHDA and CDR2 SQIVND (reference sequence). CDR3 DNA sequence: TGTGCCAGTAGTAGGGCCACCTATAATTCACCCCTCCACTTT. It encodes CASSRATYNSPLHF.

The chain joins TRBV7-2 to TRBJ2-7; 7 bases fit TRBD1. CDR1 and CDR2 from the germline V gene are SGHTA and FQGNSA. The CDR3 is made up of 14 amino acids. V was clipped by 2 bases and J by 0 bases; unmatched bases: 1. CDR3 amino acids: CASSLRQGSYEQYF. CDR3 nucleotide sequence: TGTGCCAGCAGCTTACGACAGGGCTCCTACGAGCAGTACTTC.

The V and J genes are TRBV6-1 and TRBJ1-1, with D perhaps matching TRBD1 (5 bases). V was clipped by 6 bases and J by 7 bases, with 9 bases between them. This CDR3 comprises 11 residues. The V gene's germline CDR1 is MNHNS and CDR2 SASEGT. This chain's CDR3 is CASRRQFEAFF. The CDR3 region has the DNA TGTGCCAGCAGGAGACAGTTTGAAGCTTTCTTT.

This clone was counted between two and nine times. The J gene is TRBJ1-1, the V gene TRBV29-1; perhaps TRBD1 as D (5 bases). V dropped 8 bases and J dropped 11 bases, with 21 bases sitting between them. Germline CDR1 SQVTM, CDR2 ANQGSEA. The CDR3 spans 12 residues. CDR3 DNA sequence: TGCAGCACCCGCTCGGGGGACGAGACTGCTTTCTTT. It encodes CSTRSGDETAFF. The entire variable domain, with the rest obtained from reference TRBV29-1 and TRBJ1-1, is as follows: SAVISQKPSRDICQRGTSLTIQCQVDSQVTMMFWYRQQPGQSLTLIATANQGSEATYESGFVIDKFPISRPNLTFSTLTVSNMSPEDSSIYLCSTRSGDETAFFGQGTRLTVV.

This CDR3 reads CSVGGGGDTQYF. The DNA for the CDR3 is TGCAGCGTGGGAGGGGGAGGGGATACGCAGTATTTT. This chain links TRBV29-1 with TRBJ2-3, with D possibly TRBD2 on 7 matching bases. V was shortened by 6 bases and J by 6 bases, with 13 bases between the two germline ends. CDR1 is SQVTM and CDR2 is ANQGSEA in the germline V gene. This CDR3 comprises 12 residues.

As to this clone: Sequence at one end of the junction differs from germline and may be a read error. Other DNA sequences in the sample encode the same CDR3. J is TRBJ2-5 and V is TRBV7-7; D is ambiguous. The CDR3 runs 11 residues. Germline CDR1 is SSHAT and CDR2 is FNYEAQ (reference sequence). CDR3 amino acids: CASSAGETQYF. The CDR3 DNA reads as TGTGCTAGCAGCGCAGGAGAGACCCAGTACTTC.

V is TRBV6-1 and J is TRBJ2-1, with no clear D. The CDR3 is 11 amino acids. Germline V gives CDR1 MNHNS, CDR2 SASEGT. V was cut by 10 bases and J by 10 bases, with 14 bases left in between. The CDR3 is CATTTTWEQFF. CDR3 DNA: TGTGCCACCACTACGACGTGGGAGCAGTTCTTC.

The CDR3 sequence is CASSPPLAGAYEQYF. CDR3 nucleotide sequence: TGTGCCAGCTCACCACCCCTAGCGGGGGCCTACGAGCAGTACTTC. The chain couples TRBV18 to TRBJ2-7, with 10 positions matching TRBD2. V lost 0 bases and J lost 2; bases outside the gene matches: 1. The CDR3 is 15 residues long. The germline CDR1 and CDR2 sequences are KGHSH and LQKENI.

The chain combines TRBV4-2 with TRBJ1-6; 10 nucleotides match TRBD1. Germline trimming cut 0 bases from V and 7 bases from J; bases unmatched to any gene: 3. The CDR3 is 16 residues long. The germline V gene encodes CDR1 LGHNA and CDR2 YNFKEQ. In DNA, the CDR3 is TGTGCCAGCAGCCAAGAAGAGGGACAGGGGAATTCACCCCTCCACTTT. This translates into CASSQEEGQGNSPLHF.

This clone was picked up a small number of times. The chain is built from TRBV5-4 and TRBJ2-2, with 9 nucleotides matching TRBD1. The V segment lost 0 bases and the J segment 0 bases; nucleotides outside the gene matches: 6. This CDR3 comprises 18 residues. Germline V gene lookup returns CDR1 SGHNT and CDR2 YYREEE (reference sequence). The CDR3 is CASSLGVGTGTNTGELFF. The DNA for the CDR3 is TGTGCCAGCAGCTTGGGGGTCGGGACAGGGACGAACACCGGGGAGCTGTTTTTT.

This chain uses TRBV4-2 with TRBJ1-5; D is undetermined. The V gene's germline CDR1 is LGHNA and CDR2 YNFKEQ. V lost 0 bases, J lost 7 bases, and 4 bases lay in between. The CDR3 has 12 amino acids. CDR3 residues: CASSQEGQPQHF. The CDR3 DNA reads TGTGCCAGCAGCCAAGAGGGCCAGCCCCAGCATTTT.

This clone was picked up one time. V gene TRBV5-1 combines with J gene TRBJ2-1; TRBD2 is a possible D gene (6 bases). V lost 0 bases to trimming and J lost 7 bases, with 11 bases between them. Germline V gene sequence: CDR1 SGHRS, CDR2 YFSETQ. This CDR3 contains 14 residues. The CDR3 region is CASSLERRVNEQFF. CDR3 coding DNA: TGCGCCAGCAGCTTGGAGCGGAGGGTGAATGAGCAGTTCTTC.

The chain employs TRBV19 and TRBJ2-5; D remains unclear. The J call is uncertain, as TRBJ2-7 better fits the DNA end. Germline lookup yields CDR1 LNHDA and CDR2 SQIVND (reference sequence). The CDR3 runs 14 residues. The CDR3 here is CASSIPGSPYEQYF. Here the CDR3 DNA reads TGTGCCAGTAGTATACCAGGCTCCCCCTACGAGCAGTACTTC.

V is TRBV28 and J is TRBJ2-1; 9 positions agree with TRBD2. V was pared by 7 bases and J by 8 bases, with 6 bases of the junction left unmatched. The CDR3 consists of 13 residues. CDR1 and CDR2 (germline): MDHEN, SYDVKM. The CDR3 region is CASIAGGGDEQFF. CDR3 DNA: TGTGCCAGCATCGCGGGAGGGGGCGATGAGCAGTTCTTC.

This clone turned up a few times. This sequence joins TRBV29-1 and TRBJ2-7, with TRBD2 matching 7 bases. Germline CDR1 SQVTM, CDR2 ANQGSEA. CDR3 length: 16 residues. V gave up 0 bases and J gave up 3 bases; unmatched junction bases: 11. The CDR3, as DNA: TGCAGCGTTGAAGACATCGGAACTAGCGTGGGCTACGAGCAGTACTTC. It translates to CSVEDIGTSVGYEQYF.

The chain recombines TRBV4-3 with TRBJ2-1; a weak D match, TRBD2 (6 bases). In germline, CDR1 is LGHNA, CDR2 YSLEER. CDR3 length equals 16 residues. V was cut by 0 bases and J by 4 bases, with 13 bases left in between. Here the CDR3 reads CASSQEGDFQYNEQFF. The CDR3 DNA reads TGCGCCAGCAGCCAAGAGGGGGACTTCCAATACAATGAGCAGTTCTTC.

The V and J genes are TRBV9 and TRBJ2-3, with D maybe TRBD2 (6 bases). The CDR3 extends over 15 amino acids. CDR1 and CDR2 from the germline V gene are SGDLS and YYNGEE. V lost 4 bases and J lost 3, with 15 bases in between. The CDR3 region has the DNA TGTGCCAGCAGCCTCGACGGGGGAGGAACAGATACGCAGTATTTT. Translating it yields CASSLDGGGTDTQYF.

The V and J genes are TRBV10-3 and TRBJ1-2; 7 bases map to TRBD1. The CDR3 has 12 amino acids. The germline CDR1 and CDR2 sequences are ENHRY and SYGVKD. J gave up 5 bases and V 10 bases, and 7 bases lay outside the gene matches. The CDR3 reads CASEGAGYGYTF. DNA of the CDR3: TGTGCCAGTGAGGGGGCAGGGTATGGCTACACCTTC.

This chain joins TRBV19 and TRBJ2-1, with TRBD2 matching over 8 bases. V was clipped by 5 bases and J by 6 bases; unmatched bases: 6. Germline V gene sequence: CDR1 LNHDA, CDR2 SQIVND (reference sequence). The CDR3 contains 14 residues. The CDR3 nucleotides are TGTGCCAGTAGTCGACCGGGGGGGAGCAATGAGCAGTTCTTC. Translated: CASSRPGGSNEQFF.

The chain has TRBV7-3 and TRBJ2-2, with a tentative D call TRBD1 (5 bases). The ends were cut back, 2 bases at V and 6 bases at J, with 7 bases in the middle. The CDR3 totals 13 residues. Germline CDR1 is SGHTA and CDR2 is FQGTGA. CDR3 coding DNA: TGTGCCAGCAGCTTACAAGGGGCCGGGGAGCTGTTTTTT. This translates into CASSLQGAGELFF.

V gene TRBV7-3 combines with J gene TRBJ2-1; 12 bases line up with TRBD2. CDR3 length: 15 residues. Germline lookup yields CDR1 SGHTA and CDR2 FQGTGA. With V trimmed by 4 bases and J by 12 bases, 10 bases remained unmatched. CDR3 nucleotides: TGTGCCAGCAGCTCAGGACTAGCGGGAAATAAAAGGCAGTTCTTC. Translating gives CASSSGLAGNKRQFF. Complete variable domain (other parts from reference TRBV7-3 and TRBJ2-1): GAGVSQTPSNKVTEKGKYVELRCDPISGHTALYWYRQSLGQGPEFLIYFQGTGAADDSGLPNDRFFAVRPEGSVSTLKIQRTERGDSAVYLCASSSGLAGNKRQFFGPGTRLTVL.

This clone was counted once. CDR3: CASSYGLADTDTQYF. Here the CDR3 DNA reads TGTGCCAGCAGTTACGGACTAGCGGATACAGATACGCAGTATTTT. The V and J genes are TRBV27 and TRBJ2-3, with 10 nucleotides matching TRBD2. Germline CDR1 is MNHEY and CDR2 is SMNVEV (reference sequence). V gave up 4 bases and J gave up 3 bases; unmatched junction bases: 4. The CDR3 loop spans 15 amino acids.

On this clone: At the DNA level, this CDR3 is encoded by other sequences in the same sample as well. The V call is TRBV18, the J call TRBJ1-5; D uncertain. Germline V gene data show CDR1 as KGHSH and CDR2 as LQKENI. Trimming removed 6 bases from V and 3 bases from J, with 9 bases in between. The CDR3 loop spans 13 amino acids. CDR3 protein: CASSVRDNQPQHF. The CDR3 DNA follows: TGTGCCAGCTCCGTACGAGACAATCAGCCCCAGCATTTT.